This TCR beta chain was obtained from a study of cytomegalovirus exposure and HLA in healthy donors. PCR was performed using 60 Vbeta and 13 Jbeta primers. Assay: immunoSEQ multiplex PCR; the TCRdb copy retains only in-frame clones and omits some. This repertoire shows 200,000 to 300,000 clones, approximately 84% found once; its top ten account for roughly 2%. Germline CDR1 and CDR2: GTSNPN and SVGIG (reference sequence). V dropped 0 bases and J dropped 0 bases, with 24 bases sitting between them. This CDR3 is built from 20 residues. The chain carries TRBV30 and TRBJ2-1, with a possible D match to TRBD2 (6 bases). Sequenced: PBMCs. The clonotype was recovered from a woman aged 40 to 50 in good health and CMV-seropositive. Here the CDR3 DNA reads TGTGCCTGGAGTGTATCTCTTTTGGGGGGAGGCAAAGCCTCCTACAATGAGCAGTTCTTC. It is translated as CAWSVSLLGGGKASYNEQFF.